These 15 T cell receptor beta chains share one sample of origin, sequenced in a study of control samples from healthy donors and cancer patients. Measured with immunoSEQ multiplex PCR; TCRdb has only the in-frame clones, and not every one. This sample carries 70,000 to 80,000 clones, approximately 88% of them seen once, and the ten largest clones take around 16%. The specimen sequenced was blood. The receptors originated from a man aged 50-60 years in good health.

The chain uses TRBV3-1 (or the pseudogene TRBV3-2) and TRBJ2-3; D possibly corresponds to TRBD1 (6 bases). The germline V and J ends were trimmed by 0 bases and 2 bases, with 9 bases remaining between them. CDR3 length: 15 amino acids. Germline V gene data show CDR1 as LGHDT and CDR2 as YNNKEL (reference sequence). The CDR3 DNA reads TGTGCCAGCAGCCAAGATTGGGACATCACAGATACGCAGTATTTT. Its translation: CASSQDWDITDTQYF.

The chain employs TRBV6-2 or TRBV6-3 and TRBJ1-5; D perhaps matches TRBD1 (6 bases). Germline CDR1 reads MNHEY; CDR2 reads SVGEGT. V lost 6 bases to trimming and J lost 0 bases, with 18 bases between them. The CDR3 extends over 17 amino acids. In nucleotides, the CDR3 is TGTGCCAGCAGCCATCGCGGAAGACAGGTTAGCAATCAGCCCCAGCATTTT. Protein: CASSHRGRQVSNQPQHF.

The CDR3, as DNA: TGTGCCAGCAGCGTAGTTCCGGGGGGGGATACGCAGTATTTT. It is translated as CASSVVPGGDTQYF. The V call is TRBV9, the J call TRBJ2-3; 8 bases are a match to TRBD2. This CDR3 contains 14 residues. Germline CDR1 SGDLS, CDR2 YYNGEE. Germline trimming cut 0 bases from V and 6 bases from J; bases unmatched to any gene: 3.

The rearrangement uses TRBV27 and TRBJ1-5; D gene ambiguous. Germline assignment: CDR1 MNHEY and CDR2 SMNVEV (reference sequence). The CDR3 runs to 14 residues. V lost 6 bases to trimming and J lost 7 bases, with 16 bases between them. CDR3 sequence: CASRPRPVGQPQHF. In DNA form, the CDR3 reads TGTGCCAGCAGACCTAGGCCGGTCGGGCAGCCCCAGCATTTT.

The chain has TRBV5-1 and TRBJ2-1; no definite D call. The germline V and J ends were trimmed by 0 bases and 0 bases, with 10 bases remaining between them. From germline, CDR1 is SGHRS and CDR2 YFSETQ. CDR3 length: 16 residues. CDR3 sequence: CASSLAPQNSYNEQFF. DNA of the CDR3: TGCGCCAGCAGCTTGGCCCCACAGAACTCCTACAATGAGCAGTTCTTC.

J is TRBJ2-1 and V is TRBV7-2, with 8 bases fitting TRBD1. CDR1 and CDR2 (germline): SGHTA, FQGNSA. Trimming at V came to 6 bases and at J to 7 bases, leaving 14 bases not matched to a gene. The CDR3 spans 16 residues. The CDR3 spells CASSWRWGTGGNEQFF. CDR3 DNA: TGTGCCAGCAGTTGGCGTTGGGGGACAGGAGGAAATGAGCAGTTCTTC. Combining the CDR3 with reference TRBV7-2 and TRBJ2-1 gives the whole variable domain GAGVSQSPSNKVTEKGKDVELRCDPISGHTALYWYRQSLGQGLEFLIYFQGNSAPDKSGLPSDRFSAERTGGSVSTLTIQRTQQEDSAVYLCASSWRWGTGGNEQFFGPGTRLTVL.

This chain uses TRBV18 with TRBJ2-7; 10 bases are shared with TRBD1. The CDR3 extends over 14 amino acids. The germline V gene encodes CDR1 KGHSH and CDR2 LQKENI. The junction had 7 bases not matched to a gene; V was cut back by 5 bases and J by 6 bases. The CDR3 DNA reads TGTGCCAGCTCAGAACAGACAGGGGGCATCGAGCAGTACTTC. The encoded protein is CASSEQTGGIEQYF.

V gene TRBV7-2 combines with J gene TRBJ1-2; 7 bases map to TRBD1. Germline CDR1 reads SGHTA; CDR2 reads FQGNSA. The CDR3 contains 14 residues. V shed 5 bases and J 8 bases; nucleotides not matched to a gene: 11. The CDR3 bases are TGTGCCAGCAGCCCCTTACAGGGGAGTTCAGGCTACACCTTC. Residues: CASSPLQGSSGYTF.

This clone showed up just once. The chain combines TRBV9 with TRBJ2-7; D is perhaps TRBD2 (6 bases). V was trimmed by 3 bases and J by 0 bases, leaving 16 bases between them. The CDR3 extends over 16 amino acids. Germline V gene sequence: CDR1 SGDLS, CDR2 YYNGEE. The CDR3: CASSARDSRSSYEQYF. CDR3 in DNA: TGTGCCAGCAGCGCACGGGACTCCCGAAGCTCCTACGAGCAGTACTTC.

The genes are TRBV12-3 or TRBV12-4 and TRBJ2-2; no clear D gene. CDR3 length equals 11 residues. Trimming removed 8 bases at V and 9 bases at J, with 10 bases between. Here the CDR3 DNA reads TGTGCCAGCTTTAATGGATGGGAGCTGTTTTTT. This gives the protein CASFNGWELFF.

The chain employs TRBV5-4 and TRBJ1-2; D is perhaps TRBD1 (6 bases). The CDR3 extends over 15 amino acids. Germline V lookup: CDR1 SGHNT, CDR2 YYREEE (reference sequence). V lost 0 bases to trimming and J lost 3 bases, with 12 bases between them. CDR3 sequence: CASSLDGGQDYGYTF. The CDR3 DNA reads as TGTGCCAGCAGCTTGGATGGGGGGCAGGACTATGGCTACACCTTC.

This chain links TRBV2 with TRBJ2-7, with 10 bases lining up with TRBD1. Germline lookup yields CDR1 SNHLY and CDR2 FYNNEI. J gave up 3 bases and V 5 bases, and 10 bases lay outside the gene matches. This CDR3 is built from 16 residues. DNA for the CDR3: TGTGCCAGCAGTCCTTTTGGGACAGGGGCCAGCTACGAGCAGTACTTC. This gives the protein CASSPFGTGASYEQYF.

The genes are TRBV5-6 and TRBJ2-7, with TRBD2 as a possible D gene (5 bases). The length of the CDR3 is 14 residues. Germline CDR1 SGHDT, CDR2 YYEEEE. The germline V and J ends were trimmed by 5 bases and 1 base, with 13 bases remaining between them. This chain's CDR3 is CASRGYGKSYEQYF. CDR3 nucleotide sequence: TGTGCCAGCAGGGGATACGGGAAGTCCTACGAGCAGTACTTC.

The CDR3 nucleotides read TGTGCCAGCAGCCCCAGGAACACCGGGGAGCTGTTTTTT. Amino acid sequence: CASSPRNTGELFF. The V call is TRBV14, the J call TRBJ2-2; no reliable D call. The germline CDR1 and CDR2 sequences are SGHDN and FVKESK. V was trimmed by 4 bases and J by 1 base, leaving 4 bases between them. This CDR3 spans 13 amino acids.

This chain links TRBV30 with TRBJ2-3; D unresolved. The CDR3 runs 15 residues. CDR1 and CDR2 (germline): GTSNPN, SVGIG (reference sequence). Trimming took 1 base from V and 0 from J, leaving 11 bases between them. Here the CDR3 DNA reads TGTGCCTGGAGTGAATCCGGGTCTAGCACAGATACGCAGTATTTT. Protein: CAWSESGSSTDTQYF.